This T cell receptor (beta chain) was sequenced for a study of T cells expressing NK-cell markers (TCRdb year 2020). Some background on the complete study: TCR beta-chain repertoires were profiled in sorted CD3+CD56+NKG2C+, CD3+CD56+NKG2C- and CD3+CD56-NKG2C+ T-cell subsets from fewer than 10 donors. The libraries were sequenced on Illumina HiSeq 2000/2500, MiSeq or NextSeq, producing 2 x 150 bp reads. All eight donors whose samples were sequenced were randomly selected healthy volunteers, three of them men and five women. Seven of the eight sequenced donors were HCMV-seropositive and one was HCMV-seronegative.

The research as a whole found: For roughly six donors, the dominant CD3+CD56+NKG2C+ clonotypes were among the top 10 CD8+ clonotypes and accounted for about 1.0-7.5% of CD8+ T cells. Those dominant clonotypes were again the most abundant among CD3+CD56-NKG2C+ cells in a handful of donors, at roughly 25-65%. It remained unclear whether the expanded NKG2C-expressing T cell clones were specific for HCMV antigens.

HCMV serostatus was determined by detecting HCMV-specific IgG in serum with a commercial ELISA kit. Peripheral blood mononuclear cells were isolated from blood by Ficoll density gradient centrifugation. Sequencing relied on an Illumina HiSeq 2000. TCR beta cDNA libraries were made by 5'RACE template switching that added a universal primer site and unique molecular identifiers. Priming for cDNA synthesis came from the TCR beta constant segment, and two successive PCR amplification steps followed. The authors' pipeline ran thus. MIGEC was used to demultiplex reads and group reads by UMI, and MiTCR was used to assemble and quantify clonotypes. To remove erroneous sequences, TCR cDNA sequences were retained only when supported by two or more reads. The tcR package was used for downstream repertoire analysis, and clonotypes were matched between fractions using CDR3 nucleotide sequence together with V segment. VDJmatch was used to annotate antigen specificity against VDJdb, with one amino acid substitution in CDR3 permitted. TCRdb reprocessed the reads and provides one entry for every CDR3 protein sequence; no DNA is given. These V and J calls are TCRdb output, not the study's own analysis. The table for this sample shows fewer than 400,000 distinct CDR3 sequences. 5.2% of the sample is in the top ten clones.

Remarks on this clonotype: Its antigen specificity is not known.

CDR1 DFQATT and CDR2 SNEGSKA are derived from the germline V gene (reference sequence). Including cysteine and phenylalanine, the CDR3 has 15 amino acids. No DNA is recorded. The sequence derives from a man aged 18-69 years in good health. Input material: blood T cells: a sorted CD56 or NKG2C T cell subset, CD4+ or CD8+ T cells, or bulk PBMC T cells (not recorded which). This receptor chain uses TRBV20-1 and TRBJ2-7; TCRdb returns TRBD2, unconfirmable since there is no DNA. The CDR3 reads CSATLVMGGTYEQYF.